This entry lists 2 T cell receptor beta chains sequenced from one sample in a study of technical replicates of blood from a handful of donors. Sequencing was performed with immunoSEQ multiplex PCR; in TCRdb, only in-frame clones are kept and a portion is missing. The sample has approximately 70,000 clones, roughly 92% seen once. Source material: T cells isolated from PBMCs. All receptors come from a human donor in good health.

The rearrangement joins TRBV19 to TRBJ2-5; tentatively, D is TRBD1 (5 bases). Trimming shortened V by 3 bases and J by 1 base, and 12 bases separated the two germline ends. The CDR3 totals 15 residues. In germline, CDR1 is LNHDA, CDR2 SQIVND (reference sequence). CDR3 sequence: CASSMPGLPQETQYF. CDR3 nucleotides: TGTGCCAGTAGTATGCCAGGGCTACCCCAAGAGACCCAGTACTTC.

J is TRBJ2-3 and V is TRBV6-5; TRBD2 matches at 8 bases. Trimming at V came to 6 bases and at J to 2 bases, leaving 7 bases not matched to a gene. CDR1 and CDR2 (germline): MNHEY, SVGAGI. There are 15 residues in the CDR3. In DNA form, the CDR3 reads TGTGCCAGCAGCCGAGAACTAGCGGACACAGATACGCAGTATTTT. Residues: CASSRELADTDTQYF.